The present entry profiles one TCR beta chain with its context. This clone was detected once. The specificity of this receptor is unknown. No qualities accompany the bases; no much larger clone lies one base away. To prepare the library, the immunoSEQ multiplex PCR assay was applied. Not all clones reach the TCRdb copy of this immuneACCESS table, which keeps in-frame sequences only. Checked studies attribute under half of the gap to unresolved V genes and leave the rest unexplained. The sample table contains about 59,000 clones; only one count was recorded for about 87% of them. About an eighth of the sample is taken by the ten largest. This sample was taken from a study of control samples from healthy donors and cancer patients (dated by TCRdb to about 2020). The germline V gene encodes CDR1 KGHSH and CDR2 LQKENI. The CDR3 sequence holds 12 residues, the cysteine and phenylalanine included. Here the CDR3 DNA is all that survives: 36 bases in frame from base 1. Trimming removed 3 bases from V and 4 bases from J, leaving 6 bases between the germline ends.

Sample: PBMCs. This receptor was taken from a woman aged 55-69 years with lung cancer. This sequence uses TRBV18 and TRBJ2-5, with no confidently assigned D gene. The CDR3 in this case is CASSPDGETQYF. Read as DNA, the sequence is TGTGCCAGCTCACCCGACGGAGAGACCCAGTACTTC.